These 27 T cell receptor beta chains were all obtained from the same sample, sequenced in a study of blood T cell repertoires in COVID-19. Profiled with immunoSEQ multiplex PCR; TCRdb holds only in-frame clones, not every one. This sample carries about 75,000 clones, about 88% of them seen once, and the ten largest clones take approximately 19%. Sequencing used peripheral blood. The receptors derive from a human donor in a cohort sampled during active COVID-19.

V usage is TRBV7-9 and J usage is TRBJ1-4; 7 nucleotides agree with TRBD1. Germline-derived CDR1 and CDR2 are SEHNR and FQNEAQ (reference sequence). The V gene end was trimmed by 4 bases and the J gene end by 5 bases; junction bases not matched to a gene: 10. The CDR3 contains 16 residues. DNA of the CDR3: TGTGCCAGCAGCTACTCTTATGGGACAGCGAATGAAAAACTGTTTTTT. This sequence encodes CASSYSYGTANEKLFF.

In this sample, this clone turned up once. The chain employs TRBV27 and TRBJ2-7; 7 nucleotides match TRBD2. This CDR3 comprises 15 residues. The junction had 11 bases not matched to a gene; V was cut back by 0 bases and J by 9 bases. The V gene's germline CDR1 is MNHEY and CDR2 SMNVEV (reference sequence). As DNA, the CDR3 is TGTGCCAGCAGTTTATCTGGCGGGGGAAGGGAGGCGCAGTACTTC. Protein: CASSLSGGGREAQYF.

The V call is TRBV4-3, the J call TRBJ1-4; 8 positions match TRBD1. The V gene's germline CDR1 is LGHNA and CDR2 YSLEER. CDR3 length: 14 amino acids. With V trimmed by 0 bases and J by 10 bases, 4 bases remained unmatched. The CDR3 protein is CASSQDRGQGKLFF. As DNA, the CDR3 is TGCGCCAGCAGCCAAGACAGGGGGCAGGGAAAACTGTTTTTT.

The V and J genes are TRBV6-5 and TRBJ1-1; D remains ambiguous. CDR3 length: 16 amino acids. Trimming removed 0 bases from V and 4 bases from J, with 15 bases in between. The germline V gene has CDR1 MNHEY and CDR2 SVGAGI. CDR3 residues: CASSYSFMKLTTEAFF. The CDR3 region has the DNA TGTGCCAGCAGTTACTCTTTCATGAAGCTTACCACTGAAGCTTTCTTT.

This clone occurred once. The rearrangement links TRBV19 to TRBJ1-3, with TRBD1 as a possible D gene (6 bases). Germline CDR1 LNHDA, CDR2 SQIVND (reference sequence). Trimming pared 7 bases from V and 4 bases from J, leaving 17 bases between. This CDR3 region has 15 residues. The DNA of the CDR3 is TGTGCCAGTAAAGTCAGGGGAGGGAAAGGAAACACCATATATTTT. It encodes CASKVRGGKGNTIYF.

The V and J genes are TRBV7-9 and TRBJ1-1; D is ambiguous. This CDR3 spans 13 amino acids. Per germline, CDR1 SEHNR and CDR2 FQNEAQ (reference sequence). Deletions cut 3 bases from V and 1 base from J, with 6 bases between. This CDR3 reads CASSFTQNTEAFF. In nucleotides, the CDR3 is TGTGCCAGCAGCTTTACACAGAACACTGAAGCTTTCTTT.

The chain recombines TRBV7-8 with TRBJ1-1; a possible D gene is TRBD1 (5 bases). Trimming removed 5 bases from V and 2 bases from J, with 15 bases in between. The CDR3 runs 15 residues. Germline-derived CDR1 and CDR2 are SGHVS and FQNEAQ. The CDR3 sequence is CASSPRAATNTEAFF. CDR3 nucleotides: TGTGCCAGCAGCCCCAGGGCGGCCACCAACACTGAAGCTTTCTTT.

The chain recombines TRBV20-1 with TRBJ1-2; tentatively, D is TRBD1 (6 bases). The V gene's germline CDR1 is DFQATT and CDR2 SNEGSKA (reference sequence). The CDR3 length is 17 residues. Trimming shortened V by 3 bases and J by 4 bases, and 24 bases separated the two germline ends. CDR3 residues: CSASGDNSFNRAYGYTF. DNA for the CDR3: TGCAGTGCTAGTGGGGACAACAGTTTCAACAGGGCCTATGGCTACACCTTC.

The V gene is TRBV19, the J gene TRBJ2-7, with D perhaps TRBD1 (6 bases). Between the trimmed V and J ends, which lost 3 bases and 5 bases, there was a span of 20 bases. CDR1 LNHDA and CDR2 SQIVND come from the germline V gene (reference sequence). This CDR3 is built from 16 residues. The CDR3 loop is CASSIPGPGVEDEQYF. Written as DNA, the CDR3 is TGTGCCAGTAGTATCCCGGGGCCAGGGGTGGAGGACGAGCAGTACTTC.

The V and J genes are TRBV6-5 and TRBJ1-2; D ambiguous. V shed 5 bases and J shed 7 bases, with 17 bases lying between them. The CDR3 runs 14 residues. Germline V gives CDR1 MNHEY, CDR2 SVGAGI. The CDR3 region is CASSQRTGVVGYTF. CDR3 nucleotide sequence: TGTGCCAGCAGTCAACGTACGGGAGTGGTTGGCTACACCTTC.

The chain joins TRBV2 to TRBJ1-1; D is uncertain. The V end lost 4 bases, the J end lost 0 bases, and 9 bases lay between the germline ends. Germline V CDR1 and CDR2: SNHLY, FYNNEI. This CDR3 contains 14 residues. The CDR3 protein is CASSGHSLNTEAFF. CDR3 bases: TGTGCCAGCAGTGGACACTCCCTGAACACTGAAGCTTTCTTT.

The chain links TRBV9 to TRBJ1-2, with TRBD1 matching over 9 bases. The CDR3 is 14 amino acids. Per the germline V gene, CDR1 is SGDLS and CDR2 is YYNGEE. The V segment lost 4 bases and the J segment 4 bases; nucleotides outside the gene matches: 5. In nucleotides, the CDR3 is TGTGCCAGCAGCCCAATGGACAGGGGCTATGGCTACACCTTC. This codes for CASSPMDRGYGYTF.

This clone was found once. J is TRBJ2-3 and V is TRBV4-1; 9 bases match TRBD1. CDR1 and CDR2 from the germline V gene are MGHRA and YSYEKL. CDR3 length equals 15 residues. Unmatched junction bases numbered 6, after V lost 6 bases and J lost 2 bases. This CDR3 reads CASRPGTGLTDTQYF. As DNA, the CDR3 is TGCGCCAGCAGGCCCGGGACAGGGCTCACAGATACGCAGTATTTT.

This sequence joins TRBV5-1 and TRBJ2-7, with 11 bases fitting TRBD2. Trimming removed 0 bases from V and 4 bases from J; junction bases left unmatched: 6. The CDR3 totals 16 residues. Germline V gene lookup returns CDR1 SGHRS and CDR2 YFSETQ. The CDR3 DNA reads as TGCGCCAGCAGCTTGGGGGATAGCGGGAGGGGATACGAGCAGTACTTC. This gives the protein CASSLGDSGRGYEQYF.

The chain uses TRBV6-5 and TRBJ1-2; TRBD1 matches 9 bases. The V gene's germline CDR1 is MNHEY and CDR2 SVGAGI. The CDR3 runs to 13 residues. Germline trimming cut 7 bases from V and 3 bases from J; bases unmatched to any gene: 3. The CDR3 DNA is TGTGCCAGCACCAGGACAGGGGACTATGGCTACACCTTC. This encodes CASTRTGDYGYTF.

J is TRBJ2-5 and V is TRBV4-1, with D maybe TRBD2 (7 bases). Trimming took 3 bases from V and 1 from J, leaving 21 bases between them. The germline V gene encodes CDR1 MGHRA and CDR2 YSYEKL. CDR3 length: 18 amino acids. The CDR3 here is CASSQRLVGGGSQETQYF. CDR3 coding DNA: TGCGCCAGCAGCCAGAGACTAGTGGGAGGGGGATCCCAAGAGACCCAGTACTTC.

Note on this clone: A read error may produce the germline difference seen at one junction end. The CDR3 is CASSLGDFPRASNF. The CDR3 DNA follows: TGTGCCAGCAGCTTAGGGGACTTCCCACGAGCCTCCAACTTC. The chain links TRBV7-2 to TRBJ2-7; D is possibly TRBD2 (6 bases). Germline CDR1 reads SGHTA; CDR2 reads FQGNSA. The CDR3 covers 14 residues.

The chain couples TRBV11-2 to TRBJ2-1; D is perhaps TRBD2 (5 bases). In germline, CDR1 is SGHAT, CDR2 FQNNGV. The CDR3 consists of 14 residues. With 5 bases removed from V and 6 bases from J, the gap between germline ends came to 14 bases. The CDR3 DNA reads TGTGCCAGCAGCGACCTACTAGTATCCAATGAGCAGTTCTTC. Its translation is CASSDLLVSNEQFF.

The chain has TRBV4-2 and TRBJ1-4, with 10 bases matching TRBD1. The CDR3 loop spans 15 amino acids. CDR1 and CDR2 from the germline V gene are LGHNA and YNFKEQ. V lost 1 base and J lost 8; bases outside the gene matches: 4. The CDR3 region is CASSQGQGASEKLFF. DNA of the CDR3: TGTGCCAGCAGCCAAGGACAGGGGGCTTCCGAAAAACTGTTTTTT.

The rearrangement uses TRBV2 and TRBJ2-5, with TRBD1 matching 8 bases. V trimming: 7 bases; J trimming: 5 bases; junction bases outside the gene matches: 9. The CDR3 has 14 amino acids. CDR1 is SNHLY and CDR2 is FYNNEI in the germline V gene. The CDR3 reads CASNHDRGWETQYF. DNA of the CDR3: TGTGCCAGCAACCACGACAGGGGATGGGAGACCCAGTACTTC.

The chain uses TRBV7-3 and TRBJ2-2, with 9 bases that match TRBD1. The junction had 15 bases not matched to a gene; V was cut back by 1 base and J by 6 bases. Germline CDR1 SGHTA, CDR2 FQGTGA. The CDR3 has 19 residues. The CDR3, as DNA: TGTGCCAGCAGCTTAAAGCCCATCTCCGAGGGACAGGGCTCCGGGGAGCTGTTTTTT. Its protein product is CASSLKPISEGQGSGELFF.

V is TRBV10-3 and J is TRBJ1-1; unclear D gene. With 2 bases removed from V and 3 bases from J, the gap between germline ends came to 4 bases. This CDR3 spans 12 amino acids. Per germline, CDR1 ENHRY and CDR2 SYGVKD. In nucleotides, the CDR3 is TGTGCCATCAGTGAGCTGTACACTGAAGCTTTCTTT. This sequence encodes CAISELYTEAFF.

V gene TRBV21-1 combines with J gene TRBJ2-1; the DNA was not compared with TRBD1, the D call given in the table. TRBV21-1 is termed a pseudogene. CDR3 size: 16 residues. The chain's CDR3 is CASSIHPGQYFNEQFF. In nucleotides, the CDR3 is TGTGCCAGCAGCATACACCCGGGACAGTATTTCAATGAGCAGTTCTTC.

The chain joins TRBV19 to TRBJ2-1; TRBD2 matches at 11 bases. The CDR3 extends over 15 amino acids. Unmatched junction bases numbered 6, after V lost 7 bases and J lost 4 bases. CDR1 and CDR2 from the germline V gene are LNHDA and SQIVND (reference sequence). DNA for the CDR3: TGTGCCAGTACTAAGACTAGCGGGGCTTACAATGAGCAGTTCTTC. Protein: CASTKTSGAYNEQFF. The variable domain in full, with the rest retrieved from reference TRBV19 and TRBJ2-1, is DGGITQSPKYLFRKEGQNVTLSCEQNLNHDAMYWYRQDPGQGLRLIYYSQIVNDFQKGDIAEGYSVSREKKESFPLTVTSAQKNPTAFYLCASTKTSGAYNEQFFGPGTRLTVL.

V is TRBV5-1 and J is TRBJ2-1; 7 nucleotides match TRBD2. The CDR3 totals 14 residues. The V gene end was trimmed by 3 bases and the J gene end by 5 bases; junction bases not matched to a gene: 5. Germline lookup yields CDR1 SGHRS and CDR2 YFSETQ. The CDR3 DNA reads TGCGCCAGCAGCTGGGAGGGGATGGACAATGAGCAGTTCTTC. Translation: CASSWEGMDNEQFF.

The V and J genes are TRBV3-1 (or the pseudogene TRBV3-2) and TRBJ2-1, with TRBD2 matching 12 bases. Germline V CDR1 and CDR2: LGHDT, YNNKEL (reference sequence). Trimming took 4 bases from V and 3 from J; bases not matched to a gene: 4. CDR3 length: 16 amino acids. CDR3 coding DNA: TGTGCCAGCAGCCGCCGACTAGCGGGAGTCTACAATGAGCAGTTCTTC. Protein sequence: CASSRRLAGVYNEQFF.

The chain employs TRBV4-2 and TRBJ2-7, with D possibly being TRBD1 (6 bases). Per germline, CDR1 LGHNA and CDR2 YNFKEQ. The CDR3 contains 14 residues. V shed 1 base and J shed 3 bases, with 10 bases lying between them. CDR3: CASSQVTQGYEQYF. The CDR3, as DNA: TGTGCCAGCAGCCAAGTTACACAGGGCTACGAGCAGTACTTC.